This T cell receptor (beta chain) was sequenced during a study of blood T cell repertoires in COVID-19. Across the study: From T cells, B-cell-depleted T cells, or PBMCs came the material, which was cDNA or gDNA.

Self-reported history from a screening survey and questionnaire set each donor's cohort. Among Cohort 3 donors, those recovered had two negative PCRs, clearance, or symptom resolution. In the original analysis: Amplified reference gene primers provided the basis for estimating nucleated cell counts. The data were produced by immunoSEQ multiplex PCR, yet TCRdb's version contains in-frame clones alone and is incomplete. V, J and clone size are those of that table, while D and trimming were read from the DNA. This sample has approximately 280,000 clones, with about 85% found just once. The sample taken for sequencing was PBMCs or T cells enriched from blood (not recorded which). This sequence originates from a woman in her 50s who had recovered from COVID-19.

CDR3 DNA sequence: TGTGCCAGCAGTCCAAAAAACAGGAGATGGTCCTATAATTCACCCCTCCACTTT. Amino acid sequence: CASSPKNRRWSYNSPLHF. This chain uses TRBV6-6 with TRBJ1-6; D may be TRBD1 (5 bases). Germline V gives CDR1 MNHNY, CDR2 SVGAGI (reference sequence). The CDR3 contains 18 residues. Deletions cut 5 bases from V and 1 base from J, with 18 bases between.